What follows is one T cell receptor beta chain and its context. These data are taken from a study of T cell changes during pregnancy in multiple sclerosis. Some clones are missing from TCRdb's copy, which holds only in-frame ones; the method was immunoSEQ multiplex PCR. The table records 60,000 to 65,000 clones, about 92% of them present only once. Per germline, CDR1 LNHNV and CDR2 YYDKDF (reference sequence). The CDR3 is made up of 17 amino acids. The J segment lost 5 bases and the V segment lost 3 bases, leaving 13 bases of the junction unmatched. The sample consisted of peripheral blood, taken in the second trimester of pregnancy. V and J are TRBV15 and TRBJ2-5, with 9 bases identical to TRBD2. This receptor was taken from a female donor in good health, enrolled as a control in a pregnancy study. The CDR3 reads CATSRGVTAGGPETQYF. In DNA form, the CDR3 reads TGTGCCACCAGCAGGGGGGTGACGGCGGGGGGGCCGGAGACCCAGTACTTC.